A selection of T cell receptor beta chains follows, all from one sample in a study of blood T cell repertoires in COVID-19. This table comes from immunoSEQ multiplex PCR, and its TCRdb copy is limited to in-frame clones, with some not included. The sample holds fewer than 200,000 clones; about three quarters are singletons and the top ten take approximately 26%. The sequenced sample consisted of peripheral blood. The receptors come from a woman in her sixties or seventies with acute or convalescent COVID-19. CDR3s include the opening cysteine and the closing phenylalanine or tryptophan. Expanded clones get a size class; other rows say once, few or many, or leave the size out.

cdr3_aa: CASSSRADSSYEQYF
v_call: TRBV19
clone_size: few

cdr3_aa: CASSPFGTVNTGELFF
v_call: TRBV18
clone_size: -

cdr3_aa: CASSPQGFKVHF
v_call: TRBV7-8
clone_size: -

cdr3_aa: CAVQAGDSDTQYF
v_call: TRBV6-5
clone_size: -

cdr3_aa: CASSELPGQQETQYF
v_call: TRBV6-1
clone_size: -

cdr3_aa: CASSRPGLAANEQFF
v_call: TRBV27
clone_size: -

cdr3_aa: CSVPGTENNGYTF
v_call: TRBV29-1
clone_size: once

cdr3_aa: CASSPLAFTDTQYF
v_call: TRBV27
clone_size: -

cdr3_aa: CASSIDQEKLFF
v_call: TRBV19
clone_size: -

cdr3_aa: CASSLARQGIYEQYF
v_call: TRBV5-1
clone_size: -

cdr3_aa: CSVYLPRGTNEKLFF
v_call: TRBV29-1
clone_size: -

cdr3_aa: CASLETPNYGYTF
v_call: TRBV28
clone_size: -

cdr3_aa: CASSWGTSGEQYF
v_call: TRBV5-6
clone_size: -

cdr3_aa: CASSSEPGLAGSYEQYF
v_call: TRBV5-1
clone_size: -

cdr3_aa: CASSYGTSGVAQYF
v_call: TRBV6-2/TRBV6-3
clone_size: -

cdr3_aa: CASSYLATDTQYF
v_call: TRBV6-2/TRBV6-3
clone_size: -

cdr3_aa: CASSLMTVSNQPQHF
v_call: TRBV5-8
clone_size: -

cdr3_aa: CASSEALNRLLAGSYEQYF
v_call: TRBV6-1
clone_size: -

cdr3_aa: CASSAQTSGVGAQYF
v_call: TRBV6-5
clone_size: few

cdr3_aa: CASSTPRAAGYEQYF
v_call: TRBV6-6
clone_size: -

cdr3_aa: CASSKDGDTEAFF
v_call: TRBV9
clone_size: once

cdr3_aa: CASSTQYETQYF
v_call: TRBV6-5
clone_size: -

cdr3_aa: CASSIRGLTSGRWYTGELFF
v_call: TRBV19
clone_size: few

cdr3_aa: CSVWWRDDNEQFF
v_call: TRBV29-1
clone_size: -

cdr3_aa: CASNRDMNTEAFF
v_call: TRBV30
clone_size: -

cdr3_aa: CASSYLVRETQYF
v_call: TRBV6-2/TRBV6-3
clone_size: few

cdr3_aa: CSVEIGSAGAYNEQFF
v_call: TRBV29-1
clone_size: -

cdr3_aa: CASSLASGGHAYNEQFF
v_call: TRBV5-1
clone_size: -

cdr3_aa: CAIRDTYNEQFF
v_call: TRBV10-3
clone_size: -

cdr3_aa: CASSLYPPGTGGFQPQHF
v_call: TRBV27
clone_size: -

cdr3_aa: CASGLNWGGETQYF
v_call: TRBV12-5
clone_size: -

cdr3_aa: CASSRIPGPGSTGELFF
v_call: TRBV27
clone_size: few

cdr3_aa: CASSQDRVGSPLHF
v_call: TRBV3-1/TRBV3-2
clone_size: -

cdr3_aa: CASSLGQGVTGELFF
v_call: TRBV5-1
clone_size: -

cdr3_aa: CASSGRLAGGETQYF
v_call: TRBV27
clone_size: -

cdr3_aa: CASSPRGGSGYQETQYF
v_call: TRBV5-6
clone_size: -

cdr3_aa: CASSDVQETQYF
v_call: TRBV2
clone_size: -

cdr3_aa: CASSLAGVHTEAFF
v_call: TRBV7-9
clone_size: -